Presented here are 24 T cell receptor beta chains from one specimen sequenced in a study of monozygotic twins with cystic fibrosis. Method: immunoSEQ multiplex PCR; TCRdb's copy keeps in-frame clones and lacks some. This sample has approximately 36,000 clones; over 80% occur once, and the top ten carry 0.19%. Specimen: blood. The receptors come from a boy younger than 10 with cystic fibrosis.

DNA of the CDR3: TGTGCCAGCAGCTTAGTCGGGGGCTCAGAGACCCAGTACTTC. It yields the protein CASSLVGGSETQYF. The gene calls are TRBV7-2 and TRBJ2-5; TRBD1 or TRBD2 may be the D gene (6 bases each). V lost 1 base and J 4 bases, leaving 10 bases between the germline ends. The CDR3 is 14 residues long. Germline V gene lookup returns CDR1 SGHTA and CDR2 FQGNSA.

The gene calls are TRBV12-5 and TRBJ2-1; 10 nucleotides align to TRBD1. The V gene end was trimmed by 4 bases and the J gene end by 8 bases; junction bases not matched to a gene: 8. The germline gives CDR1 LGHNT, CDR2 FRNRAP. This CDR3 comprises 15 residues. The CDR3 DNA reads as TGTGCTAGTGGTTGGGTGACAGGGGGCAAGGATGAGCAGTTCTTC. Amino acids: CASGWVTGGKDEQFF.

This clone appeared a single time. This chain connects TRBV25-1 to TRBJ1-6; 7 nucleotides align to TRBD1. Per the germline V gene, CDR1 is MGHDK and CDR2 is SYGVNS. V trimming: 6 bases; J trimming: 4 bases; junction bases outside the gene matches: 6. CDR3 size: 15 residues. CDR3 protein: CASRDRRVYNSPLHF. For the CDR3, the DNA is TGTGCCAGCAGGGACAGGAGAGTTTATAATTCACCCCTCCACTTT.

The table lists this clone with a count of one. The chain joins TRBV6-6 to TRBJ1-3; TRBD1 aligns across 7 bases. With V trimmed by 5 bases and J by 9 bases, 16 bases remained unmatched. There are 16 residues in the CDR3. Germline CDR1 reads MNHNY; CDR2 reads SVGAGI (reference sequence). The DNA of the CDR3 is TGTGCCAGCAGTCTTCGGGAGCCAGGGGGTGGGGGCACCATATATTTT. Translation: CASSLREPGGGGTIYF.

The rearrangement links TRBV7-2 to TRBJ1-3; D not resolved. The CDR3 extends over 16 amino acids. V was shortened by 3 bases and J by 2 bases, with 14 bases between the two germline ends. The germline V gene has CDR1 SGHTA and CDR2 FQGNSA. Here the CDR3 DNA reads TGTGCCAGCAGCTTCCGACATCCCTCCGCTGGAAACACCATATATTTT. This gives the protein CASSFRHPSAGNTIYF.

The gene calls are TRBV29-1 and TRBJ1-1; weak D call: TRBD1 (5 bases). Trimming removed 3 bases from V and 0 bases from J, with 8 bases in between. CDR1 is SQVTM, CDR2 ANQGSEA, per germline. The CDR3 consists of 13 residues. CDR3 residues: CSVDEGVNTEAFF. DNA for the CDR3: TGCAGCGTTGACGAAGGGGTGAACACTGAAGCTTTCTTT.

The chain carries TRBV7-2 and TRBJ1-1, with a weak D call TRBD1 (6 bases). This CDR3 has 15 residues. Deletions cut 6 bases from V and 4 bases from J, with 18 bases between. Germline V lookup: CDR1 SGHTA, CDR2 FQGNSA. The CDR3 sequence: CASSTSDRRGTEAFF. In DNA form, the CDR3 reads TGTGCCAGCAGTACCAGCGACAGGCGTGGCACTGAAGCTTTCTTT.

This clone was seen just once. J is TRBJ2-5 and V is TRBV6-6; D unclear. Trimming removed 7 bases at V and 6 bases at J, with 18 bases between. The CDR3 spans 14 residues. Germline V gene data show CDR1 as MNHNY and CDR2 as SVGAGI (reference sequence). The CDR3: CASNAAFSIQTQYF. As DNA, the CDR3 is TGTGCCAGCAACGCGGCGTTCTCGATACAGACCCAGTACTTC.

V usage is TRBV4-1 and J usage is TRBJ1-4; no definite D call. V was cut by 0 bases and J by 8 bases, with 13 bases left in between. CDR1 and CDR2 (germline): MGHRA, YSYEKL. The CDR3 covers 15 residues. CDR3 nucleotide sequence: TGCGCCAGCAGCCAAGATACGGCAGTGGGGGAAAAACTGTTTTTT. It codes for CASSQDTAVGEKLFF.

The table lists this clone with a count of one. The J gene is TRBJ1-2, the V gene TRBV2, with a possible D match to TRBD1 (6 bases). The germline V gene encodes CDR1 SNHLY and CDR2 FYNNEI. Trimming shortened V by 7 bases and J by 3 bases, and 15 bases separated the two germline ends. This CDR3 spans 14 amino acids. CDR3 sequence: CASTSARGYYGYTF. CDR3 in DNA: TGTGCCAGCACTAGTGCCAGGGGATACTATGGCTACACCTTC.

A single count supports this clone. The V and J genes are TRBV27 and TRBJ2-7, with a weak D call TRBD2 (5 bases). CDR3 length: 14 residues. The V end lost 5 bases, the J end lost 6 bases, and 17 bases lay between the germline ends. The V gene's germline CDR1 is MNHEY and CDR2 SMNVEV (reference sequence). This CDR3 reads CASSLGWSGSEQYF. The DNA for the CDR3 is TGTGCCAGCAGTCTAGGTTGGAGCGGTTCCGAGCAGTACTTC.

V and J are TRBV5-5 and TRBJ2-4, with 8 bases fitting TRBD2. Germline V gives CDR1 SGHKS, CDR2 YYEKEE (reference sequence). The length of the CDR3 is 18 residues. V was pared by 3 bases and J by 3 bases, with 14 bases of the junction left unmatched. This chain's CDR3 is CASSYANLREGSKNIQYF. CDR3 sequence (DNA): TGTGCCAGCAGCTATGCCAACCTTCGGGAGGGTAGCAAAAACATTCAGTACTTC.

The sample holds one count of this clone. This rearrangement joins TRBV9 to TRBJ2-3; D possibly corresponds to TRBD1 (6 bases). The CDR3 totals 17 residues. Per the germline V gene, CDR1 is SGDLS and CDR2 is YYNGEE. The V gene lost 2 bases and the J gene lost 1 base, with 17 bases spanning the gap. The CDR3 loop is CASSVIAGTLGTDTQYF. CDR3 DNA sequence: TGTGCCAGCAGCGTGATCGCTGGGACATTGGGCACAGATACGCAGTATTTT.

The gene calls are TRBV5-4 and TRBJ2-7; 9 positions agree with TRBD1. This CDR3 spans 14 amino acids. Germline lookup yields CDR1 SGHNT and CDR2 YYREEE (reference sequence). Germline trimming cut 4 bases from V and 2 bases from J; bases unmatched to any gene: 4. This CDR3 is CASSAGQGTYEQYF. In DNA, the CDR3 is TGTGCCAGCAGCGCGGGACAGGGTACCTACGAGCAGTACTTC. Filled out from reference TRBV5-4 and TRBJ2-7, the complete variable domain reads ETGVTQSPTHLIKTRGQQVTLRCSSQSGHNTVSWYQQALGQGPQFIFQYYREEENGRGNFPPRFSGLQFPNYSSELNVNALELDDSALYLCASSAGQGTYEQYFGPGTRLTVT.

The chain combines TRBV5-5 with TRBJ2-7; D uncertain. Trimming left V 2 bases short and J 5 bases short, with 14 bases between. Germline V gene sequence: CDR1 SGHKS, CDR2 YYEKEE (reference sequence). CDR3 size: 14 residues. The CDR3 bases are TGTGCCAGCAGCTTTTTCGTCCCTGGGAACGAGCAGTACTTC. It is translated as CASSFFVPGNEQYF.

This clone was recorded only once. CDR3 DNA sequence: TGTGCCAGTAGTATACAGCAATATAATGAAAAACTGTTTTTT. Residues: CASSIQQYNEKLFF. This chain joins TRBV19 and TRBJ1-4; D gene ambiguous. The CDR3 spans 14 residues. V was shortened by 2 bases and J by 4 bases, with 8 bases between the two germline ends. Germline lookup yields CDR1 LNHDA and CDR2 SQIVND (reference sequence).

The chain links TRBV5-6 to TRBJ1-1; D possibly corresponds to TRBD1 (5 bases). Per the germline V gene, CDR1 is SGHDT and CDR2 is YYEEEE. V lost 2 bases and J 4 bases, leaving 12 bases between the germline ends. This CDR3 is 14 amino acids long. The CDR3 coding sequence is TGTGCCAGCAGCTTCTCACCAGGGAGCACTGAAGCTTTCTTT. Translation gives CASSFSPGSTEAFF.

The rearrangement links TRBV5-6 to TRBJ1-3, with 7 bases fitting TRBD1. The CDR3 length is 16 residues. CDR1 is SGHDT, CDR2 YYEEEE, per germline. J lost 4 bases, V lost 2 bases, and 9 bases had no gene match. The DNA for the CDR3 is TGTGCCAGCAGCTTTGGGACAGCTCAACTCGGAAACACCATATATTTT. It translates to CASSFGTAQLGNTIYF.

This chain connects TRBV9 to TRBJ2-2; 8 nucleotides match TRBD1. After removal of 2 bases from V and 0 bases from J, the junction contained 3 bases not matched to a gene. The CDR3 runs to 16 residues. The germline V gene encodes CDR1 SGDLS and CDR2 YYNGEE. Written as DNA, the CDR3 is TGTGCCAGCAGCGTCTCAGGGGGCCCGAACACCGGGGAGCTGTTTTTT. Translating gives CASSVSGGPNTGELFF.

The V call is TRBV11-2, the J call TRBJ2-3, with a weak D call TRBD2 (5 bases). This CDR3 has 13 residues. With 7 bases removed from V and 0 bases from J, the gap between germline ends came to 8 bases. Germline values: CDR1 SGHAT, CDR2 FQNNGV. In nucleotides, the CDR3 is TGTGCCAGCACCCGGACTAGCACAGATACGCAGTATTTT. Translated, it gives CASTRTSTDTQYF.

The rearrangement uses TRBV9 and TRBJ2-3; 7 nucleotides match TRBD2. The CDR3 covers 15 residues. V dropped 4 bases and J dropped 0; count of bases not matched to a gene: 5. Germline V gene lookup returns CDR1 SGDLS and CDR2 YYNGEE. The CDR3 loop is CASSLGRGSTDTQYF. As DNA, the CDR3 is TGTGCCAGCAGCCTCGGGCGGGGGAGCACAGATACGCAGTATTTT.

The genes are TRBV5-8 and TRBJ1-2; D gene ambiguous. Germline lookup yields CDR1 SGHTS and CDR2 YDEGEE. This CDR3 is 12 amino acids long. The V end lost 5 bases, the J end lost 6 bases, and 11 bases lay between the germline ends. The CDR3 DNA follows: TGTGCCAGCAGGAGGGAGGCGCATGGCTACACCTTC. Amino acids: CASRREAHGYTF.

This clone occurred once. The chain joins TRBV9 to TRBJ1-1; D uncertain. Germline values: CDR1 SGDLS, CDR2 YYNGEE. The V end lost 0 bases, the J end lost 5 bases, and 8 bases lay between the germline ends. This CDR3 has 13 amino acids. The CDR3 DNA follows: TGTGCCAGCAGCGTAGTAGAGGAAACTGAAGCTTTCTTT. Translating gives CASSVVEETEAFF. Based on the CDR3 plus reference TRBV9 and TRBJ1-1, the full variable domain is DSGVTQTPKHLITATGQRVTLRCSPRSGDLSVYWYQQSLDQGLQFLIQYYNGEERAKGNILERFSAQQFPDLHSELNLSSLELGDSALYFCASSVVEETEAFFGQGTRLTVV.

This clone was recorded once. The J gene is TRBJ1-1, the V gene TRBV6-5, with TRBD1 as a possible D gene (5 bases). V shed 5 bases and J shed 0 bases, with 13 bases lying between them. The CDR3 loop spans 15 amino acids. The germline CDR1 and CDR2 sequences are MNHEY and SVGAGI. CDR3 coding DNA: TGTGCCAGCAGTCGGCAGGGACCCATGAACACTGAAGCTTTCTTT. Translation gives CASSRQGPMNTEAFF.